This T cell receptor beta chain comes out of a study of tumor-infiltrating lymphocytes in primary liver carcinoma. This CDR3 comprises 14 residues. Germline-derived CDR1 and CDR2 are SQVTM and ANQGSEA. As for this clonotype: Its antigen is not identified. At one boundary the junction diverges from the germline segment, which might be a read error.

The researchers produced TCR beta cDNA from roughly 500 ng total RNA with a constant-region primer. Modified slightly, ARM-PCR produced TCR beta libraries over three nested multiplex PCR rounds. The first two PCR rounds used TRBV1-TRBV30 forward primers with a C-beta reverse primer, roughly 10 cycles each. Via MiXCR, TCRdb re-called the multiplex PCR reads, giving one row per CDR3 protein. The sample includes nearly 50,000 distinct CDR3 sequences, about 80% of them seen just once. RNA and DNA were co-extracted from about 19-30 mg of unsorted bulk tissue. The patients presented with primary liver carcinoma, which was managed through surgical resection. Each individual tumor supplied samples from five separate regions. The study's findings and limits: Tumor top-250-clone fractions significantly exceeded those of blood (p = 0.039). Tumor-adjacent and tumor-blood pairs shared a smaller degree of overlap than tumor region pairs.

The material sequenced was liver tumor tissue from sampling region 3. Sample subset: tumor region T3, left-lateral pole. This chain uses TRBV29-1 with TRBJ2-3; TRBD1 matches 7 bases. The TCR was taken from a man aged 35 to 55 with primary liver carcinoma and hepatitis B virus infection. CDR3 sequence (DNA): TGCAGCGTCGTCCCGGGACAGCTCACAGATGCGCAGTATTTT. Its protein product is CSVVPGQLTDAQYF.